This TCR beta chain was captured in a study of cytomegalovirus exposure and HLA in healthy donors. Study in general: Within the Caucasian-associated ancestry cluster were 81% of the 398 genotyped donors.

As to this clone: The antigen is unknown.

Amplification used 60 Vbeta primers and 13 Jbeta primers. Profiled with immunoSEQ multiplex PCR; TCRdb holds only in-frame clones, not every one. This table holds under 200,000 clones, roughly 75% found once. Likely unrecorded immune exposures existed in these nominally healthy donors. Notes on the study in general: A prior analysis recorded that most TCR beta V segments were productive about 87% or about 30% of the time.

The origin of this receptor is a woman aged 40 to 50 in good health and CMV-seropositive. Sequenced input: PBMCs.

Written as DNA, the CDR3 is TGTGCCAGCACCTACCCGTACGTTCCGGGCTACACCTTC. Translated: CASTYPYVPGYTF. This chain links TRBV7-9 with TRBJ1-2; D ambiguous. From germline, CDR1 is SEHNR and CDR2 FQNEAQ (reference sequence). This CDR3 region has 13 residues. V dropped 7 bases and J dropped 8 bases, with 17 bases sitting between them. Filled out from reference TRBV7-9 and TRBJ1-2, the complete variable domain reads DTGVSQNPRHKITKRGQNVTFRCDPISEHNRLYWYRQTLGQGPEFLTYFQNEAQLEKSRLLSDRFSAERPKGSFSTLEIQRTEQGDSAMYLCASTYPYVPGYTFGSGTRLTVV.